These 20 T cell receptor beta chains came from one sample sequenced in a study of cytomegalovirus exposure and HLA in healthy donors. The primer mix had 60 Vbeta and 13 Jbeta primers. The repertoire was sequenced with immunoSEQ multiplex PCR; TCRdb's copy has only in-frame clones and lacks some. Among 150,000 to 200,000 clones listed, 70% to 85% were seen once. The material sequenced was PBMCs. These receptors came from a woman aged 25 to 39 in good health and CMV-seropositive.

Only one count was recorded for this clone. The chain carries TRBV15 and TRBJ2-5; 11 positions match TRBD2. This CDR3 spans 17 amino acids. Germline CDR1 reads LNHNV; CDR2 reads YYDKDF (reference sequence). Unmatched junction bases numbered 15, after V lost 3 bases and J lost 9 bases. The CDR3 loop reads CATSSGGTSGMGVAQYF. CDR3 nucleotides: TGTGCCACCAGCAGTGGAGGGACTAGCGGAATGGGCGTGGCCCAGTACTTC.

The chain uses TRBV7-9 and TRBJ2-7, with 7 bases fitting TRBD1. The CDR3 has 14 amino acids. Germline V lookup: CDR1 SEHNR, CDR2 FQNEAQ (reference sequence). After removal of 3 bases from V and 3 bases from J, the junction contained 5 bases not matched to a gene. The CDR3 loop reads CASSFPGTVYEQYF. The CDR3 DNA is TGTGCCAGCAGCTTCCCCGGGACAGTCTACGAGCAGTACTTC.

This chain joins TRBV4-3 and TRBJ1-1; tentative D call: TRBD1 (6 bases). CDR1 is LGHNA, CDR2 YSLEER, per germline. CDR3 size: 16 residues. The V and J ends lost 0 bases and 7 bases respectively, with 18 bases between them. CDR3 DNA: TGCGCCAGCAGCCAAGAGACGGGGGAGGGGGGAGGTGAAGCTTTCTTT. Translation: CASSQETGEGGGEAFF.

The rearrangement links TRBV7-9 to TRBJ2-1, with 8 bases matching TRBD2. The germline gives CDR1 SEHNR, CDR2 FQNEAQ (reference sequence). This CDR3 contains 17 residues. Trimming at V came to 1 base and at J to 0 bases, leaving 5 bases not matched to a gene. CDR3 bases: TGTGCCAGCAGCTTAGATTTTGCGGGAGGCTCCTACAATGAGCAGTTCTTC. It specifies CASSLDFAGGSYNEQFF.

This chain uses TRBV18 with TRBJ2-7; D may be TRBD2 (6 bases). V lost 4 bases to trimming and J lost 3 bases, with 19 bases between them. The CDR3 extends over 16 amino acids. Germline CDR1 and CDR2: KGHSH and LQKENI. The CDR3, as DNA: TGTGCCAGCTCACTTACGGGACTCCCCACCCGCTACGAGCAGTACTTC. It is translated as CASSLTGLPTRYEQYF.

The chain recombines TRBV11-2 with TRBJ1-2; the match to TRBD1 covers 10 bases. CDR1 SGHAT and CDR2 FQNNGV come from the germline V gene. The CDR3 contains 15 residues. The V segment lost 5 bases and the J segment 6 bases; nucleotides outside the gene matches: 9. CDR3 DNA sequence: TGTGCCAGCAGCGCCAAGACAGGGGGCATCGATGGCTACACCTTC. Its translation is CASSAKTGGIDGYTF.

The rearrangement joins TRBV4-3 to TRBJ1-4; D is ambiguous. The length of the CDR3 is 15 residues. The ends were cut back, 4 bases at V and 10 bases at J, with 19 bases in the middle. Germline V gene data show CDR1 as LGHNA and CDR2 as YSLEER. The CDR3 loop is CASSRPRAARRKLFF. The CDR3 DNA reads TGCGCCAGCAGCCGCCCTCGAGCCGCCCGAAGAAAACTGTTTTTT.

V is TRBV15 and J is TRBJ2-2; perhaps TRBD1 as D (5 bases). CDR3 size: 13 residues. Germline lookup yields CDR1 LNHNV and CDR2 YYDKDF (reference sequence). V lost 6 bases and J 3 bases, leaving 8 bases between the germline ends. CDR3 DNA sequence: TGTGCCACCAGGGGGCCGGACACCGGGGAGCTGTTTTTT. Protein: CATRGPDTGELFF.

This chain connects TRBV7-9 to TRBJ1-1, with TRBD1 matching 8 bases. Trimming removed 2 bases from V and 6 bases from J; junction bases left unmatched: 5. The CDR3 length is 14 residues. Per the germline V gene, CDR1 is SEHNR and CDR2 is FQNEAQ (reference sequence). This CDR3 reads CASSLTGGPSEAFF. The CDR3 bases are TGTGCCAGCAGCTTAACAGGGGGGCCTTCTGAAGCTTTCTTT.

The chain links TRBV6-5 to TRBJ2-1; TRBD1 matches at 9 bases. Unmatched junction bases numbered 10, after V lost 7 bases and J lost 6 bases. CDR1 and CDR2 (germline): MNHEY, SVGAGI. This CDR3 spans 15 amino acids. The CDR3 reads CASTEAGTGLNEQFF. The CDR3 bases are TGTGCCAGCACAGAAGCGGGGACAGGGCTCAATGAGCAGTTCTTC.

This chain links TRBV15 with TRBJ2-1, with D possibly matching TRBD1 (6 bases). V gave up 0 bases and J gave up 6 bases, with 18 bases separating them. This CDR3 region has 17 residues. CDR1 LNHNV and CDR2 YYDKDF come from the germline V gene (reference sequence). CDR3 nucleotides: TGTGCCACCAGCAGAGATGGGGGCAGGATTGGCATCAATGAGCAGTTCTTC. This codes for CATSRDGGRIGINEQFF.

The rearrangement uses TRBV18 and TRBJ2-5, with TRBD1 matching 7 bases. Germline-derived CDR1 and CDR2 are KGHSH and LQKENI. Trimming took 6 bases from V and 1 from J; bases not matched to a gene: 14. This CDR3 comprises 17 residues. This CDR3 is CASSSSSGTAIQETQYF. The CDR3 DNA reads TGTGCCAGCTCTTCCTCCTCCGGGACAGCTATCCAAGAGACCCAGTACTTC.

This clone was seen a few times. The V and J genes are TRBV25-1 and TRBJ2-7; D perhaps matches TRBD1 (7 bases). The ends were cut back, 6 bases at V and 4 bases at J, with 13 bases in the middle. This CDR3 has 13 residues. In germline, CDR1 is MGHDK, CDR2 SYGVNS. The CDR3 region is CASSGGTEYEQYF. The CDR3 DNA follows: TGTGCCAGCAGCGGAGGGACAGAGTACGAGCAGTACTTC.

V and J are TRBV6-1 and TRBJ1-5; D is unclear. Germline CDR1 reads MNHNS; CDR2 reads SASEGT. The CDR3 runs to 15 residues. Trimming took 9 bases from V and 4 from J, leaving 19 bases between them. The CDR3, as DNA: TGTGCCAGTAGCCGAGACCAGACGGAGAATCAGCCCCAGCATTTT. Amino acid sequence: CASSRDQTENQPQHF.

The chain links TRBV13 to TRBJ2-3, with 8 bases matching TRBD1. The V and J ends lost 5 bases and 0 bases, in that order; junction bases with no gene match: 10. This CDR3 region has 17 residues. Germline V lookup: CDR1 PRHDT, CDR2 FYEKMQ (reference sequence). The CDR3 here is CASSITHRDRSTDTQYF. In nucleotides, the CDR3 is TGTGCCAGCAGCATTACCCACCGGGACAGGAGCACAGATACGCAGTATTTT.

The chain joins TRBV10-1 to TRBJ1-5, with unresolved D. The V end lost 3 bases, the J end lost 2 bases, and 5 bases lay between the germline ends. In germline, CDR1 is WNHNN, CDR2 SYGVQD (reference sequence). This CDR3 comprises 13 residues. CDR3 sequence: CASSEEGNQPQHF. CDR3 DNA sequence: TGCGCCAGCAGTGAAGAGGGCAATCAGCCCCAGCATTTT.

The chain couples TRBV27 to TRBJ2-5; 8 bases agree with TRBD2. Germline-derived CDR1 and CDR2 are MNHEY and SMNVEV (reference sequence). The junction had 7 bases not matched to a gene; V was cut back by 5 bases and J by 5 bases. The CDR3 totals 14 residues. The CDR3 spells CASSIGTSGETQYF. CDR3 coding DNA: TGTGCCAGCAGTATCGGGACTAGTGGGGAGACCCAGTACTTC.

The chain carries TRBV5-8 and TRBJ2-3; 8 bases map to TRBD2. From germline, CDR1 is SGHTS and CDR2 YDEGEE. The CDR3 covers 16 residues. With V trimmed by 4 bases and J by 2 bases, 9 bases remained unmatched. The CDR3 nucleotides are TGTGCCAGCAGCGACGGACTAGCTGAGTTCACAGATACGCAGTATTTT. Protein product: CASSDGLAEFTDTQYF.

The chain is built from TRBV2 and TRBJ1-2; weak D call: TRBD1 (6 bases). CDR1 is SNHLY and CDR2 is FYNNEI in the germline V gene. Trimming left V 4 bases short and J 2 bases short, with 8 bases between. The CDR3 consists of 13 residues. The CDR3 nucleotides read TGTGCCAGCAGTGTCGGACAGAACTATGGCTACACCTTC. This translates into CASSVGQNYGYTF.

This rearrangement joins TRBV7-2 to TRBJ2-2; D perhaps matches TRBD2 (5 bases). V was cut by 1 base and J by 12 bases, with 15 bases left in between. The V gene's germline CDR1 is SGHTA and CDR2 FQGNSA. The CDR3 runs to 14 residues. The CDR3 protein is CASSLESGGRKLFF. The CDR3 DNA reads as TGTGCCAGCAGCTTAGAGTCAGGAGGCAGGAAGCTGTTTTTT.